What follows are 32 T cell receptor beta chains derived from one specimen sequenced in a study of blood T cells in healthy people across ages. Combining a sample-barcoded 5' primer with a J-beta primer mix, a second PCR ran for 7 to 11 cycles. TCRdb independently ran MiXCR on the 5' RACE reads; one entry per CDR3 protein. The sample lists about a million distinct CDR3 sequences; roughly 51% were seen once. The specimen was blood. The receptors were gathered from a woman in her sixties or seventies in good health.

A few counts support this clonotype. This chain uses TRBV7-2 with TRBJ2-3, with D hard to call. V gave up 6 bases and J gave up 10 bases, with 23 bases separating them. Germline V gene data show CDR1 as SGHTA and CDR2 as FQGNSA. This CDR3 has 15 residues. CDR3 coding DNA: TGTGCCAGCAGGAAGACTGGGGATAGTGGGTCGCCGCAGTATTTT. Its translation is CASRKTGDSGSPQYF.

This chain links TRBV4-1 with TRBJ2-1; 13 bases line up with TRBD2. Trimming at V came to 1 base and at J to 8 bases, leaving 5 bases not matched to a gene. The CDR3 runs to 16 residues. Germline values: CDR1 MGHRA, CDR2 YSYEKL. CDR3 in DNA: TGCGCCAGCAGCCAAGGACTAGCGGGAGGCTTCGATGAGCAGTTCTTC. Translating it yields CASSQGLAGGFDEQFF.

The rearrangement joins TRBV7-2 to TRBJ2-1; D may match TRBD1 or TRBD2 (5 bases each). This CDR3 is built from 11 residues. Germline CDR1 reads SGHTA; CDR2 reads FQGNSA. Trimming left V 4 bases short and J 15 bases short, with 13 bases between. The CDR3 is CASSSLAGTFF. DNA of the CDR3: TGTGCCAGCAGCTCCCTCGCTGGGACGTTCTTC.

This chain connects TRBV12-3 or TRBV12-4 to TRBJ2-3, with a possible D match to TRBD2 (6 bases). V was cut by 6 bases and J by 0 bases, with 16 bases left in between. This CDR3 has 16 amino acids. Here the CDR3 DNA reads TGTGCCAGCAGCCCCGCCGCGGGGCCAAGCACAGATACGCAGTATTTT. This gives the protein CASSPAAGPSTDTQYF.

V usage is TRBV4-1 and J usage is TRBJ1-2, with TRBD1 as a possible D gene (5 bases). V dropped 0 bases and J dropped 4 bases, with 18 bases sitting between them. CDR1 MGHRA and CDR2 YSYEKL come from the germline V gene. The CDR3 extends over 17 amino acids. CDR3 residues: CASSQDVTGYTPYGYTF. For the CDR3, the DNA is TGCGCCAGCAGCCAAGATGTAACAGGATACACCCCCTATGGCTACACCTTC.

This clonotype turned up a few times. This chain links TRBV7-9 with TRBJ1-6, with 7 positions matching TRBD1. Germline loops: CDR1 SEHNR, CDR2 FQNEAQ (reference sequence). This CDR3 spans 14 amino acids. Losses at the gene ends were 4 bases for V and 9 bases for J; bases not matched to a gene: 6. As DNA, the CDR3 is TGTGCCAGCAGCTCAGGGGGGTCGGCTTCACCCCTCCACTTT. As protein: CASSSGGSASPLHF.

V usage is TRBV5-1 and J usage is TRBJ2-7; weak D call: TRBD2 (6 bases). Per germline, CDR1 SGHRS and CDR2 YFSETQ. Trimming stripped 6 bases from V and 6 bases from J, with 25 bases between. This CDR3 comprises 16 residues. For the CDR3, the DNA is TGCGCCAGCAATCCTTCTATACGGGGGTCCCTGGGCGAGCAGTACTTC. The encoded protein is CASNPSIRGSLGEQYF.

This sequence joins TRBV10-3 and TRBJ1-4; D perhaps matches TRBD1 (5 bases). Trimming took 6 bases from V and 6 from J, leaving 11 bases between them. Germline V CDR1 and CDR2: ENHRY, SYGVKD. The CDR3 has 13 residues. This CDR3 reads CAISEGGDEKLFF. The CDR3 DNA reads as TGTGCCATCAGCGAGGGAGGGGATGAAAAACTGTTTTTT.

This chain uses TRBV7-9 with TRBJ2-7, with TRBD1 matching 10 bases. The CDR3 has 16 amino acids. J lost 4 bases, V lost 4 bases, and 10 bases had no gene match. Germline V gives CDR1 SEHNR, CDR2 FQNEAQ (reference sequence). This chain's CDR3 is CASSSKDRGRVYEQYF. In DNA form, the CDR3 reads TGTGCCAGCAGCTCTAAAGACAGGGGGCGCGTTTACGAGCAGTACTTC.

This clonotype came up once. The chain employs TRBV3-1 and TRBJ1-6, with TRBD1 matching 10 bases. J lost 8 bases, V lost 8 bases, and 6 bases had no gene match. Germline loops: CDR1 LGHDT, CDR2 YNNKEL (reference sequence). CDR3 length equals 14 residues. CDR3 bases: TGTGCCAGCCGGGGGACAGGGGTGGATTCACCCCTCCACTTT. Its translation: CASRGTGVDSPLHF.

This clonotype showed up just once. The chain employs TRBV6-2 or TRBV6-3 and TRBJ2-2, with 7 positions matching TRBD2. Germline V gene data show CDR1 as MNHEY and CDR2 as SVGEGT. The CDR3 runs to 13 residues. Losses at the gene ends were 7 bases for V and 1 base for J; bases not matched to a gene: 0. CDR3 protein: CASKRENTGELFF. Written as DNA, the CDR3 is TGTGCCAGCAAGCGGGAGAACACCGGGGAGCTGTTTTTT.

The table lists this clonotype with a few counts. The chain carries TRBV29-1 and TRBJ2-1; D is ambiguous. The V gene lost 7 bases and the J gene lost 9 bases, with 16 bases spanning the gap. The CDR3 runs 12 residues. Germline assignment: CDR1 SQVTM and CDR2 ANQGSEA. The CDR3 region has the DNA TGCAGCGCCGAGAGGCTACGTAGTGAGCAGTTCTTC. It codes for CSAERLRSEQFF.

This clonotype was seen once. Compared with germline, one end of the junction differs, possibly owing to a read error. The chain joins TRBV12-3 or TRBV12-4 to TRBJ2-5, with 10 bases fitting TRBD2. The better agreement between TRBJ2-7 and the DNA end casts doubt on the J call. The CDR3 is 15 amino acids. The CDR3 sequence is CVSSFIAGGSYEQYF. CDR3 nucleotides: TGTGTCAGCAGTTTTATAGCGGGAGGAAGCTACGAGCAGTACTTC.

In this sample, this clonotype turned up once. This chain joins TRBV6-1 and TRBJ2-1, with 7 bases matching TRBD2. The CDR3 has 14 amino acids. Per the germline V gene, CDR1 is MNHNS and CDR2 is SASEGT. With V trimmed by 7 bases and J by 6 bases, 9 bases remained unmatched. CDR3 bases: TGTGCCAGCACTGGCGGGAGTAAGGTCAATGAGCAGTTCTTC. This sequence encodes CASTGGSKVNEQFF.

This clonotype has only a few counts. V gene TRBV14 combines with J gene TRBJ2-1, with a tentative D call TRBD2 (5 bases). V was cut by 6 bases and J by 7 bases, with 13 bases left in between. The CDR3 sequence is 13 residues long. Germline V CDR1 and CDR2: SGHDN, FVKESK. CDR3 in amino acids: CASSLMLANEQFF. As DNA, the CDR3 is TGTGCCAGCAGTCTAATGCTAGCAAATGAGCAGTTCTTC.

This clonotype was counted a single time. The V and J genes are TRBV11-2 and TRBJ2-1, with 12 bases that match TRBD2. Germline CDR1 and CDR2: SGHAT and FQNNGV. After removal of 5 bases from V and 7 bases from J, the junction contained 9 bases not matched to a gene. The CDR3 length is 16 residues. The CDR3 sequence is CASSPRLAGDVNEQFF. The CDR3 DNA reads TGTGCCAGCAGCCCAAGACTAGCGGGAGATGTGAATGAGCAGTTCTTC. The full variable domain, its missing parts supplied by reference TRBV11-2 and TRBJ2-1, is EAGVAQSPRYKIIEKRQSVAFWCNPISGHATLYWYQQILGQGPKLLIQFQNNGVVDDSQLPKDRFSAERLKGVDSTLKIQPAKLEDSAVYLCASSPRLAGDVNEQFFGPGTRLTVL.

The chain is built from TRBV20-1 and TRBJ2-7; D remains ambiguous. This CDR3 comprises 13 residues. V was cut by 6 bases and J by 2 bases, with 14 bases left in between. Germline values: CDR1 DFQATT, CDR2 SNEGSKA (reference sequence). The CDR3 reads CSAPKVTTYEQYF. In DNA form, the CDR3 reads TGCAGTGCCCCCAAAGTGACCACCTACGAGCAGTACTTC.

The rearrangement joins TRBV29-1 to TRBJ1-1; D is ambiguous. CDR1 is SQVTM and CDR2 is ANQGSEA in the germline V gene. The CDR3 runs 14 residues. Trimming took 1 base from V and 1 from J, leaving 10 bases between them. This CDR3 is CSVEGELRNTEAFF. The CDR3 DNA is TGCAGCGTTGAAGGGGAACTCAGGAACACTGAAGCTTTCTTT.

The gene calls are TRBV7-9 and TRBJ2-2; 7 positions agree with TRBD1. Per the germline V gene, CDR1 is SEHNR and CDR2 is FQNEAQ (reference sequence). The CDR3 runs to 15 residues. With V trimmed by 5 bases and J by 7 bases, 10 bases remained unmatched. CDR3 sequence reads: CASSPSGAGGGELFF. In DNA, the CDR3 is TGTGCCAGCAGCCCCTCTGGAGCAGGGGGCGGGGAGCTGTTTTTT.

This chain links TRBV10-1 with TRBJ2-5, with D unresolved. The J call is in doubt because the DNA end fits TRBJ2-7 better. CDR3 size: 15 residues. Germline lookup yields CDR1 WNHNN and CDR2 SYGVQD (reference sequence). The CDR3 DNA reads as TGCGCCAGCAGTGAGTCGGCCCAGCCCCAAGCCGAGCAGTACTTC. This sequence encodes CASSESAQPQAEQYF.

V usage is TRBV29-1 and J usage is TRBJ1-4; the D is unclear. CDR3 length: 12 amino acids. CDR1 is SQVTM and CDR2 is ANQGSEA in the germline V gene. V was shortened by 6 bases and J by 6 bases, with 11 bases between the two germline ends. The DNA for the CDR3 is TGCAGCGTGGGAGAGGAGGATGAAAAACTGTTTTTT. The encoded protein is CSVGEEDEKLFF.

This rearrangement joins TRBV4-1 to TRBJ2-5; D gene ambiguous. The CDR3 covers 13 residues. Trimming removed 4 bases at V and 9 bases at J, with 15 bases between. CDR1 and CDR2 from the germline V gene are MGHRA and YSYEKL. DNA for the CDR3: TGCGCCAGCAGCCCCCTGGCTCAAGGTCCCCAGTACTTC. It encodes CASSPLAQGPQYF.

The rearrangement joins TRBV28 to TRBJ1-2; perhaps TRBD1 as D (6 bases). CDR3 length: 15 residues. The germline gives CDR1 MDHEN, CDR2 SYDVKM. Between the trimmed V and J ends, which lost 7 bases and 3 bases, there was a span of 18 bases. In DNA form, the CDR3 reads TGTGCCAGCACAATCTCCAGGGGTAGAGACTATGGCTACACCTTC. Translating gives CASTISRGRDYGYTF.

This clonotype was counted only a few times. The V gene is TRBV20-1, the J gene TRBJ2-1; D unresolved. V was pared by 5 bases and J by 0 bases, with 11 bases between. The CDR3 has 14 amino acids. Germline V gene lookup returns CDR1 DFQATT and CDR2 SNEGSKA (reference sequence). The CDR3 DNA reads TGCAGTGCTGTCCGGGTCAGCTCCTACAATGAGCAGTTCTTC. Translated, it gives CSAVRVSSYNEQFF.

This rearrangement joins TRBV20-1 to TRBJ2-1, with 11 bases that match TRBD2. V shed 6 bases and J 4 bases; nucleotides not matched to a gene: 5. CDR1 DFQATT and CDR2 SNEGSKA come from the germline V gene (reference sequence). The CDR3 runs to 14 residues. In DNA, the CDR3 is TGCAGTGCGGCCTCTAGCGGGAGGTACAATGAGCAGTTCTTC. Amino acid sequence: CSAASSGRYNEQFF.

The chain links TRBV18 to TRBJ2-4, with 7 bases aligning to TRBD1. Judging by the DNA end, TRBJ2-7 fits better; the J call may be wrong. The CDR3 is 14 residues long. CDR1 and CDR2 from the germline V gene are KGHSH and LQKENI. CDR3 in DNA: TGTGCCAGCTCACCCGAGACAGGGCAGGACGAGCAGTACTTC. It encodes CASSPETGQDEQYF.

The rearrangement uses TRBV9 and TRBJ2-2; D gene unclear. Trimming cost V 0 bases and J 4 bases, with 7 bases left between them. Per the germline V gene, CDR1 is SGDLS and CDR2 is YYNGEE. The CDR3 spans 14 residues. The chain's CDR3 is CASSVEGGTGELFF. The DNA of the CDR3 is TGTGCCAGCAGCGTAGAAGGCGGCACCGGGGAGCTGTTTTTT.

This clonotype has at least ten counts. V and J are TRBV4-2 and TRBJ2-7; no definite D call. Trimming removed 0 bases at V and 3 bases at J, with 12 bases between. The CDR3 is 15 residues long. CDR1 LGHNA and CDR2 YNFKEQ come from the germline V gene. CDR3 residues: CASSQDSGSVYEQYF. CDR3 DNA sequence: TGTGCCAGCAGCCAAGATTCCGGGTCGGTCTACGAGCAGTACTTC.

This clonotype has just a few counts. This could be a read error, since a much larger clone is one nucleotide away. The chain combines TRBV6-1 with TRBJ2-3; D gene ambiguous. The CDR3 loop spans 12 amino acids. Trimming stripped 6 bases from V and 2 bases from J, with 6 bases between. The germline V gene has CDR1 MNHNS and CDR2 SASEGT. CDR3 amino acids: CASRPYTDTQYF. In nucleotides, the CDR3 is TGTGCCAGCAGACCCTACACAGATACGCAGTATTTT.

The rearrangement links TRBV5-6 to TRBJ1-1; D not certain. In germline, CDR1 is SGHDT, CDR2 YYEEEE. Trimming left V 3 bases short and J 4 bases short, with 10 bases between. This CDR3 has 13 residues. The DNA for the CDR3 is TGTGCCAGCAGCTGGACTGTGGGCACTGAAGCTTTCTTT. This translates into CASSWTVGTEAFF. Complete variable domain (other parts from reference TRBV5-6 and TRBJ1-1): DAGVTQSPTHLIKTRGQQVTLRCSPKSGHDTVSWYQQALGQGPQFIFQYYEEEERQRGNFPDRFSGHQFPNYSSELNVNALLLGDSALYLCASSWTVGTEAFFGQGTRLTVV.

V gene TRBV9 combines with J gene TRBJ2-7; TRBD2 matches at 8 bases. This CDR3 has 15 residues. Per the germline V gene, CDR1 is SGDLS and CDR2 is YYNGEE. Trimming took 3 bases from V and 0 from J; bases not matched to a gene: 5. The DNA of the CDR3 is TGTGCCAGCAGCGGCAGCGGGAGCAGCTCCTACGAGCAGTACTTC. This codes for CASSGSGSSSYEQYF.

This clonotype was counted many times. The J gene is TRBJ2-3, the V gene TRBV28, with 12 positions matching TRBD2. The J segment lost 5 bases and the V segment lost 2 bases, leaving 14 bases of the junction unmatched. The CDR3 has 19 amino acids. Per germline, CDR1 MDHEN and CDR2 SYDVKM. The CDR3 loop is CASSLRLAGGPNMRDTQYF. The CDR3 region has the DNA TGTGCCAGCAGTTTAAGGCTAGCGGGAGGGCCAAATATGAGAGATACGCAGTATTTT. Together with reference TRBV28 and TRBJ2-3, the CDR3 gives the full variable domain: DVKVTQSSRYLVKRTGEKVFLECVQDMDHENMFWYRQDPGLGLRLIYFSYDVKMKEKGDIPEGYSVSREKKERFSLILESASTNQTSMYLCASSLRLAGGPNMRDTQYFGPGTRLTVL.